This passage covers 25 T cell receptor beta chains from one sample sequenced in a study of blood T cells in healthy people across ages. The second PCR ran roughly 6 to 11 cycles with a sample-barcoded 5' primer and J-beta primers. From the 5' RACE reads, TCRdb called clonotypes with MiXCR, one entry per CDR3 protein. The sample has hundreds of thousands of distinct CDR3 sequences; under 55% are singletons. Specimen: blood. These receptors all come from a man in his sixties in good health.

The gene calls are TRBV27 and TRBJ2-1, with 10 bases lining up with TRBD2. Germline V gene sequence: CDR1 MNHEY, CDR2 SMNVEV (reference sequence). V was pared by 6 bases and J by 3 bases, with 5 bases of the junction left unmatched. There are 15 residues in the CDR3. CDR3 bases: TGTGCCAGCAGCCGACGGACTAGCGGCTACAATGAGCAGTTCTTC. It translates to CASSRRTSGYNEQFF.

J is TRBJ2-5 and V is TRBV7-8, with TRBD2 matching over 13 bases. This CDR3 region has 17 residues. Trimming took 3 bases from V and 5 from J; bases not matched to a gene: 9. Germline CDR1 SGHVS, CDR2 FQNEAQ. DNA for the CDR3: TGTGCCAGCAGCTTGACTAGCGGGGGGAGGTTGTCGGAGACCCAGTACTTC. Translation: CASSLTSGGRLSETQYF. The variable domain in full, with the rest retrieved from reference TRBV7-8 and TRBJ2-5, is GAGVSQSPRYKVAKRGQDVALRCDPISGHVSLFWYQQALGQGPEFLTYFQNEAQLDKSGLPSDRFFAERPEGSVSTLKIQRTQQEDSAVYLCASSLTSGGRLSETQYFGPGTRLLVL.

J is TRBJ2-5 and V is TRBV5-1, with TRBD2 as a possible D gene (6 bases). The ends were cut back, 4 bases at V and 11 bases at J, with 24 bases in the middle. Germline CDR1 and CDR2: SGHRS and YFSETQ. The CDR3 is 15 amino acids. CDR3 residues: CASSLLYGAGSGQYF. In DNA form, the CDR3 reads TGCGCCAGCAGCCTCCTGTATGGGGCGGGAAGCGGGCAGTACTTC.

V gene TRBV24-1 combines with J gene TRBJ2-1; 8 nucleotides line up with TRBD1. This CDR3 has 15 amino acids. Germline CDR1 reads KGHDR; CDR2 reads SFDVKD. V gave up 4 bases and J gave up 8 bases; unmatched junction bases: 9. CDR3 loop: CATSDTRTGNDEQFF. The CDR3 bases are TGTGCCACCAGTGACACAAGGACAGGGAATGATGAGCAGTTCTTC.

This clonotype came up a few times. This rearrangement joins TRBV5-1 to TRBJ2-7; TRBD1 agrees at 9 bases. CDR3 length equals 14 residues. Trimming at V came to 0 bases and at J to 6 bases, leaving 4 bases not matched to a gene. Germline V lookup: CDR1 SGHRS, CDR2 YFSETQ. The DNA of the CDR3 is TGCGCCAGCAGCTTGGAGAACAGGGGGCTCGAGCAGTACTTC. It specifies CASSLENRGLEQYF.

The genes are TRBV3-1 and TRBJ1-6, with TRBD1 matching over 7 bases. The CDR3 contains 17 residues. Germline CDR1 and CDR2: LGHDT and YNNKEL (reference sequence). With 4 bases clipped from V and 0 bases from J, the junction kept 6 bases outside the gene matches. CDR3 bases: TGTGCCAGCAGCCGGGACAGCATCAACTCCTATAATTCACCCCTCCACTTT. Its translation is CASSRDSINSYNSPLHF.

This clonotype was seen more than once but under ten times. This chain links TRBV29-1 with TRBJ2-1; 8 bases fit TRBD2. The CDR3 covers 14 residues. The germline gives CDR1 SQVTM, CDR2 ANQGSEA. Germline trimming cut 8 bases from V and 7 bases from J; bases unmatched to any gene: 13. CDR3 nucleotide sequence: TGCAGCTCGTTCCGAGCGGGGGTCTCTAATGAGCAGTTCTTC. Translating it yields CSSFRAGVSNEQFF.

This chain links TRBV29-1 with TRBJ1-1; TRBD1 agrees at 7 bases. CDR1 is SQVTM and CDR2 is ANQGSEA in the germline V gene. This CDR3 is 14 amino acids long. V shed 0 bases and J 12 bases; nucleotides not matched to a gene: 13. CDR3 sequence: CSVEDERRGPYTFF. CDR3 in DNA: TGCAGCGTTGAAGATGAAAGGAGGGGGCCCTATACTTTCTTT.

This clonotype was seen a handful of times. The rearrangement links TRBV7-2 to TRBJ2-1, with TRBD2 identical over 8 bases. Germline CDR1 SGHTA, CDR2 FQGNSA. The CDR3 runs to 14 residues. V dropped 5 bases and J dropped 9; count of bases not matched to a gene: 9. CDR3 coding DNA: TGTGCCAGCAGCCCGTCGGGGGGGGCGGCTGAGCAGTTCTTC. Its protein product is CASSPSGGAAEQFF.

This chain uses TRBV6-2 or TRBV6-3 with TRBJ2-2; 10 bases agree with TRBD1. Germline CDR1 is MNHEY and CDR2 is SVGEGT. The trim removed 2 bases at V and 3 bases at J, leaving 6 bases unmatched. The CDR3 consists of 17 residues. The CDR3 DNA reads TGTGCCAGCAGTTACACCACAGGGACAGGGGACACCGGGGAGCTGTTTTTT. It codes for CASSYTTGTGDTGELFF.

The chain joins TRBV18 to TRBJ2-3, with 12 bases aligning to TRBD2. Per germline, CDR1 KGHSH and CDR2 LQKENI. The ends lost 3 bases at V and 0 bases at J; junction bases unmatched: 4. CDR3 size: 17 residues. The chain's CDR3 is CASSPTGLAGSTDTQYF. In nucleotides, the CDR3 is TGTGCCAGCTCACCGACCGGACTAGCGGGGAGCACAGATACGCAGTATTTT.

The V call is TRBV6-6, the J call TRBJ1-1, with a tentative D call TRBD1 (5 bases). The CDR3 is 16 amino acids. Germline CDR1 is MNHNY and CDR2 is SVGAGI (reference sequence). Trimming left V 2 bases short and J 4 bases short, with 17 bases between. In DNA, the CDR3 is TGTGCCAGCAGTTACCCGTCTAGGGGTAGCGGCACTGAAGCTTTCTTT. It translates to CASSYPSRGSGTEAFF.

V and J are TRBV5-6 and TRBJ2-5; TRBD2 might be the D (6 bases). V lost 4 bases and J lost 5, with 15 bases in between. Per the germline V gene, CDR1 is SGHDT and CDR2 is YYEEEE. This CDR3 has 14 residues. The CDR3 spells CASSSGLLAETQYF. CDR3 bases: TGTGCCAGCAGCAGTGGACTACTCGCCGAGACCCAGTACTTC.

V gene TRBV6-2 or TRBV6-3 combines with J gene TRBJ2-5; TRBD1 aligns across 7 bases. The CDR3 has 18 residues. Germline V CDR1 and CDR2: MNHEY, SVGEGT. J was trimmed by 2 bases and V by 0 bases; bases with no gene match: 12. In DNA form, the CDR3 reads TGTGCCAGCAGTTACTCGCCCGAACGGGGCAGGGGGCAAGAGACCCAGTACTTC. It codes for CASSYSPERGRGQETQYF.

In its sample, this clonotype was seen a few times. At one of its ends the junction is not consistent with the germline gene, which may arise from a read error. The V call is TRBV7-9, the J call TRBJ2-5; TRBD1 is a possible D gene (5 bases). The germline V gene encodes CDR1 SEHNR and CDR2 FQNEAQ (reference sequence). The CDR3 length is 11 residues. The CDR3 region is CASRVSETQYF. The DNA of the CDR3 is TGTGCGAGCAGGGTTTCGGAGACCCAGTACTTC.

This clonotype was detected a few times. CDR3 nucleotides: TGCGCCAGCGGATCCAACTCAGGGAACTATGGCTACACCTTC. This translates into CASGSNSGNYGYTF. The gene calls are TRBV5-1 and TRBJ1-2, with D possibly TRBD1 on 5 matching bases. Germline loops: CDR1 SGHRS, CDR2 YFSETQ. This CDR3 region has 14 residues. V lost 7 bases and J lost 2, with 15 bases in between.

This clonotype came up many times. Here the CDR3 DNA reads TGTGCCAGCAGCCTGGGGACCTATGGGACCCAGTACTTC. Translated, it gives CASSLGTYGTQYF. The chain combines TRBV7-2 with TRBJ2-5; D is possibly TRBD1 or TRBD2 (5 bases each). The CDR3 has 13 residues. Germline assignment: CDR1 SGHTA and CDR2 FQGNSA. V shed 5 bases and J shed 7 bases, with 14 bases lying between them.

The J gene is TRBJ2-5, the V gene TRBV14; D perhaps matches TRBD1 (5 bases). The germline V gene encodes CDR1 SGHDN and CDR2 FVKESK. This CDR3 contains 14 residues. The germline V and J ends were trimmed by 0 bases and 4 bases, with 9 bases remaining between them. The CDR3 loop reads CASSQDPGLETQYF. CDR3 DNA sequence: TGTGCCAGCAGCCAAGACCCAGGGTTAGAGACCCAGTACTTC.

The chain carries TRBV19 and TRBJ2-4; no clear D. With the DNA end fitting TRBJ2-7 better, the J assignment may be wrong. Germline loops: CDR1 LNHDA, CDR2 SQIVND (reference sequence). CDR3 length equals 16 residues. The CDR3 DNA reads TGTGCCAGTAGTATAGAGGTCTTAGGAAATCGTAACGAGCAGTACTTC. Its protein product is CASSIEVLGNRNEQYF.

The chain combines TRBV5-1 with TRBJ2-1, with TRBD2 as a possible D gene (5 bases). V lost 2 bases to trimming and J lost 13 bases, with 22 bases between them. This CDR3 has 15 amino acids. Germline CDR1 SGHRS, CDR2 YFSETQ. CDR3 sequence (DNA): TGCGCCAGCAGCTTAGGAGCTTCGGAGGTAGAGACCCAGTTCTTC. It specifies CASSLGASEVETQFF.

The V and J genes are TRBV20-1 and TRBJ2-7; D is undetermined. Deletions cut 3 bases from V and 3 bases from J, with 12 bases between. Per germline, CDR1 DFQATT and CDR2 SNEGSKA (reference sequence). This CDR3 comprises 13 residues. The CDR3 DNA sequence: TGCAGTGCTAGCAGGCAGGCTGGCTACGAGCAGTACTTC. Translating gives CSASRQAGYEQYF.

CDR3 sequence reads: CASSPGPKGSEQYF. The CDR3 DNA follows: TGTGCCAGCAGCCCCGGACCCAAGGGTAGCGAGCAGTACTTC. This chain joins TRBV6-2 or TRBV6-3 and TRBJ2-7; D is ambiguous. V was pared by 6 bases and J by 6 bases, with 18 bases between. The CDR3 is made up of 14 amino acids. CDR1 is MNHEY and CDR2 is SVGEGT in the germline V gene.

The chain has TRBV7-9 and TRBJ2-7, with D unresolved. CDR1 and CDR2 from the germline V gene are SEHNR and FQNEAQ (reference sequence). V was shortened by 5 bases and J by 3 bases, with 14 bases between the two germline ends. This CDR3 comprises 14 residues. The chain's CDR3 is CASSDRQRVYEQYF. DNA of the CDR3: TGTGCCAGCAGCGACCGGCAGAGAGTCTACGAGCAGTACTTC.

This clonotype was counted only a few times. This chain connects TRBV20-1 to TRBJ2-1; 13 nucleotides align to TRBD2. This CDR3 has 16 residues. Germline V lookup: CDR1 DFQATT, CDR2 SNEGSKA (reference sequence). Trimming at V came to 0 bases and at J to 2 bases, leaving 1 base not matched to a gene. In nucleotides, the CDR3 is TGCAGTGCTAGAGATGGACTAGCGGGGGCCTACAATGAGCAGTTCTTC. Its translation is CSARDGLAGAYNEQFF.

This clonotype has a handful of counts. The chain has TRBV6-6 and TRBJ2-5, with 8 positions matching TRBD2. J lost 4 bases, V lost 2 bases, and 9 bases had no gene match. The V gene's germline CDR1 is MNHNY and CDR2 SVGAGI (reference sequence). The CDR3 has 16 amino acids. CDR3 DNA sequence: TGTGCCAGCAGTTACCCTAGCGGGTCGGGGCGAGAGACCCAGTACTTC. Residues: CASSYPSGSGRETQYF.